This T cell receptor (beta chain) stems from a study of blood T cell repertoires in COVID-19. The CDR3 is made up of 11 amino acids. Germline V gene sequence: CDR1 SGHAT, CDR2 FQNNGV. Trimming cost V 4 bases and J 5 bases, with 5 bases left between them. As processed by the authors: Estimates of nucleated cell counts were drawn from the amplification of reference gene primers. TCRdb's copy holds only in-frame clones and misses some; the assay was immunoSEQ multiplex PCR. Clone size and the V and J calls come from that table; the DNA yielded D and trimming. The repertoire holds 200,000 to 300,000 clones, with 82% as singletons.

The rearrangement links TRBV11-2 to TRBJ1-2; D remains ambiguous. This TCR was recovered from a woman in her fifties or sixties with active or convalescent COVID-19. The sequencing sample was made of peripheral blood. The CDR3 nucleotides read TGTGCCAGCAGCTCCGGGTATGGCTACACCTTC. This codes for CASSSGYGYTF. Combining the CDR3 with reference TRBV11-2 and TRBJ1-2 gives the whole variable domain EAGVAQSPRYKIIEKRQSVAFWCNPISGHATLYWYQQILGQGPKLLIQFQNNGVVDDSQLPKDRFSAERLKGVDSTLKIQPAKLEDSAVYLCASSSGYGYTFGSGTRLTVV.